This TCR beta chain was recovered during a study of response to subunit inactivated influenza vaccine. TCRdb called the RT-PCR reads again in MiXCR, with one record for every CDR3 protein. The sample has 700,000 to 800,000 distinct CDR3 sequences, less than 20% seen once. From germline, CDR1 is MNHEY and CDR2 SVGAGI. This CDR3 has 15 residues. V dropped 2 bases and J dropped 0 bases, with 11 bases sitting between them. Study conclusions and caveats: Every seasonal influenza vaccination brings in few new T cells, the authors suggested.

This clonotype appeared a few times. Its antigen is unknown. The sequencing used PBMCs from blood, collected more than 4 days after vaccination. V is TRBV6-5 and J is TRBJ2-7; D unresolved. The TCR comes from a man aged 45 to 65 who received an inactivated influenza vaccine. CDR3 nucleotides: TGTGCCAGCAGTTACCCCGGCAGGAGCTCCTACGAGCAGTACTTC. This codes for CASSYPGRSSYEQYF.